These 18 T cell receptor beta chains originate from one sample sequenced in a study of technical replicates of blood from a few donors. TCRdb's copy holds only in-frame clones and misses some; the assay was immunoSEQ multiplex PCR. Of tens of thousands of clones in the sample, around 96% are singletons; the top ten hold 0.35% to 0.4%. The sequenced sample consisted of T cells isolated from PBMCs. These TCRs come from a human donor in good health.

CDR3 bases: TGTGCCAGCAGCGTAACAGGGAATCCCTACGAGCAGTACTTC. Translated: CASSVTGNPYEQYF. The chain uses TRBV9 and TRBJ2-7, with TRBD1 as a possible D gene (6 bases). Looked up from germline, CDR1 is SGDLS and CDR2 is YYNGEE. Between the trimmed V and J ends, which lost 1 base and 2 bases, there was a span of 10 bases. The CDR3 loop spans 14 amino acids.

The V gene is TRBV7-2, the J gene TRBJ2-1; tentatively, D is TRBD2 (5 bases). Germline values: CDR1 SGHTA, CDR2 FQGNSA. The V and J ends lost 3 bases and 9 bases respectively, with 12 bases between them. CDR3 length equals 13 residues. The CDR3 reads CASSFPDSGEQFF. CDR3 bases: TGTGCCAGCAGCTTCCCGGACTCTGGTGAGCAGTTCTTC.

The CDR3 is CAIYTDTQYF. As DNA, the CDR3 is TGTGCCATTTACACAGATACGCAGTATTTT. The chain is built from TRBV5-4 and TRBJ2-3, with D hard to call. V lost 9 bases and J lost 2, with 4 bases in between. In germline, CDR1 is SGHNT, CDR2 YYREEE (reference sequence). The CDR3 runs to 10 residues.

This CDR3 reads CASSFGTGAEKLFF. CDR3 bases: TGTGCCAGCAGCTTCGGGACAGGGGCCGAAAAACTGTTTTTT. V is TRBV11-2 and J is TRBJ1-4; 10 nucleotides match TRBD1. V shed 3 bases and J 8 bases; nucleotides not matched to a gene: 3. CDR1 is SGHAT and CDR2 is FQNNGV in the germline V gene. CDR3 size: 14 residues.

The chain recombines TRBV30 with TRBJ2-3, with 7 bases that match TRBD1. Germline CDR1 reads GTSNPN; CDR2 reads SVGIG (reference sequence). CDR3 length: 16 amino acids. Trimming at V came to 4 bases and at J to 2 bases, leaving 12 bases not matched to a gene. The CDR3 DNA reads TGTGCCTGGACTGCCGGGACAGCAGTTTTCACAGATACGCAGTATTTT. Protein product: CAWTAGTAVFTDTQYF. Looking up the rest from reference TRBV30 and TRBJ2-3 gives the full variable domain: SQTIHQWPATLVQPVGSPLSLECTVEGTSNPNLYWYRQAAGRGLQLLFYSVGIGQISSEVPQNLSASRPQDRQFILSSKKLLLSDSGFYLCAWTAGTAVFTDTQYFGPGTRLTVL.

The rearrangement uses TRBV27 and TRBJ2-7, with TRBD2 as a possible D gene (7 bases). CDR1 MNHEY and CDR2 SMNVEV come from the germline V gene (reference sequence). V dropped 7 bases and J dropped 3 bases, with 19 bases sitting between them. The CDR3 has 15 amino acids. The CDR3 loop is CASTGGPTPFYEQYF. The CDR3 DNA follows: TGTGCCAGCACCGGGGGGCCGACCCCCTTCTACGAGCAGTACTTC.

The V gene is TRBV5-1, the J gene TRBJ2-3; D perhaps matches TRBD1 (5 bases). The CDR3 spans 16 residues. Deletions cut 2 bases from V and 3 bases from J, with 16 bases between. Germline CDR1 SGHRS, CDR2 YFSETQ. DNA for the CDR3: TGCGCCAGCAGCTTTATACAGGATTGGAGAACAGATACGCAGTATTTT. Its protein is CASSFIQDWRTDTQYF.

CDR3 sequence reads: CASSLSVNTEAFF. Here the CDR3 DNA reads TGTGCCAGCAGCTTGTCGGTGAACACTGAAGCTTTCTTT. The rearrangement links TRBV5-8 to TRBJ1-1; D is undetermined. Trimming took off 1 base at V and 0 bases at J, with 4 bases between the two ends. Looked up from germline, CDR1 is SGHTS and CDR2 is YDEGEE. CDR3 length: 13 amino acids. The variable domain in full, with the rest retrieved from reference TRBV5-8 and TRBJ1-1, is EAGVTQSPTHLIKTRGQQATLRCSPISGHTSVYWYQQALGLGLQFLLWYDEGEERNRGNFPPRFSGRQFPNYSSELNVNALELEDSALYLCASSLSVNTEAFFGQGTRLTVV.

This chain connects TRBV29-1 to TRBJ2-7, with D possibly being TRBD1 (6 bases). Germline V gives CDR1 SQVTM, CDR2 ANQGSEA. The CDR3 consists of 12 residues. V was trimmed by 6 bases and J by 5 bases, leaving 14 bases between them. This CDR3 is CSVLKGVNEQYF. In DNA form, the CDR3 reads TGCAGCGTCCTCAAGGGGGTTAACGAGCAGTACTTC.

This clone was detected once. The V and J genes are TRBV6-6 and TRBJ2-3; 10 bases agree with TRBD2. Per germline, CDR1 MNHNY and CDR2 SVGAGI (reference sequence). V shed 5 bases and J 4 bases; nucleotides not matched to a gene: 6. The CDR3 runs to 15 residues. DNA of the CDR3: TGTGCCAGCAGTAGCGGGAGGGCCTTAGCAGATACGCAGTATTTT. Protein product: CASSSGRALADTQYF.

This clone has only one observation. The chain is built from TRBV6-1 and TRBJ2-7; maybe TRBD2 (5 bases). The germline V gene has CDR1 MNHNS and CDR2 SASEGT. CDR3 length equals 13 residues. V was cut by 8 bases and J by 0 bases, with 11 bases left in between. The CDR3 nucleotides read TGTGCCAGCTCAATAGCGCCCTCCTACGAGCAGTACTTC. Translating gives CASSIAPSYEQYF.

The CDR3 loop reads CASSLGGTGYYEQYF. The DNA of the CDR3 is TGTGCCAGCAGCTTAGGAGGGACAGGGTACTACGAGCAGTACTTC. The chain combines TRBV7-2 with TRBJ2-7, with 9 bases matching TRBD1. Germline V gene data show CDR1 as SGHTA and CDR2 as FQGNSA. V shed 1 base, J shed 3 bases, and the junction held 4 bases outside the gene matches. The CDR3 has 15 residues.

This clone appeared a single time. V usage is TRBV18 and J usage is TRBJ2-3; weak D call: TRBD2 (6 bases). V was clipped by 6 bases and J by 3 bases, with 22 bases between them. Germline V lookup: CDR1 KGHSH, CDR2 LQKENI. CDR3 length: 17 amino acids. This CDR3 is CASSPYGVREVTDTQYF. The CDR3 region has the DNA TGTGCCAGCTCCCCATACGGGGTGAGGGAGGTTACAGATACGCAGTATTTT.

The J gene is TRBJ2-7, the V gene TRBV11-1; no reliable D call. This CDR3 is 12 amino acids long. V was trimmed by 5 bases and J by 5 bases, leaving 10 bases between them. CDR1 SGHAT and CDR2 FQDESV come from the germline V gene (reference sequence). The CDR3 protein is CASSLTVHEQYF. DNA for the CDR3: TGTGCCAGCAGCCTCACAGTCCACGAGCAGTACTTC.

J is TRBJ2-7 and V is TRBV19, with 9 bases lining up with TRBD1. V lost 4 bases to trimming and J lost 5 bases; unmatched junction nucleotides: 6. Germline-derived CDR1 and CDR2 are LNHDA and SQIVND (reference sequence). The CDR3 is 14 amino acids. CDR3 amino acids: CASSTVGQGNEQYF. CDR3 sequence (DNA): TGTGCCAGTAGTACGGTTGGACAGGGGAACGAGCAGTACTTC.

The gene calls are TRBV5-1 and TRBJ2-7, with 9 positions matching TRBD1. From germline, CDR1 is SGHRS and CDR2 YFSETQ. Trimming at V came to 3 bases and at J to 7 bases, leaving 5 bases not matched to a gene. This CDR3 has 13 amino acids. The CDR3 region is CASSWDRVEEQYF. DNA of the CDR3: TGCGCCAGCAGCTGGGACAGGGTTGAGGAGCAGTACTTC.

This clone is a singleton in its sample. The chain carries TRBV4-3 and TRBJ2-3, with D maybe TRBD2 (5 bases). The germline V gene encodes CDR1 LGHNA and CDR2 YSLEER. V lost 5 bases, J lost 4 bases, and 16 bases lay in between. The length of the CDR3 is 15 residues. This CDR3 is CASSSGVSVADTQYF. For the CDR3, the DNA is TGCGCCAGCAGCTCCGGGGTGTCGGTAGCAGATACGCAGTATTTT.

The rearrangement joins TRBV28 to TRBJ2-3; 9 bases fit TRBD1. V lost 5 bases, J lost 2 bases, and 14 bases stayed unmatched. The CDR3 runs 18 residues. CDR1 and CDR2 (germline): MDHEN, SYDVKM. For the CDR3, the DNA is TGTGCCAGCAGTACTCCCTTCTCGACAGGGGGGGACACAGATACGCAGTATTTT. Its translation is CASSTPFSTGGDTDTQYF.